Each of the 15 T cell receptor beta chains below was sequenced from the same sample in a study of T cells in Graves' hyperthyroidism and ophthalmopathy. RNA transcripts yielded amplified TCR beta CDR3 regions. The TCR CDR3 first-round RT-PCR relied on the HTBI primer set. TCRdb processed the multiplex PCR reads anew with MiXCR; each CDR3 protein has one entry. Here the sample spans fewer than 500,000 distinct CDR3 sequences, roughly 13% being singletons. The sample was blood. These receptors were taken from a young man with Graves' hyperthyroidism that later progressed to Graves' ophthalmopathy.

This clonotype was counted many times. V is TRBV7-9 and J is TRBJ2-7; 7 nucleotides agree with TRBD1. The CDR3 length is 15 residues. V shed 5 bases and J 4 bases; nucleotides not matched to a gene: 11. The germline V gene encodes CDR1 SEHNR and CDR2 FQNEAQ (reference sequence). CDR3 sequence (DNA): TGTGCCAGCAGCATAGGGACAGCGGAATCGTACGAGCAGTACTTC. As protein: CASSIGTAESYEQYF.

This clonotype was seen repeatedly, ten times or more. The V gene is TRBV28, the J gene TRBJ1-1, with D unresolved. Germline-derived CDR1 and CDR2 are MDHEN and SYDVKM. V lost 5 bases, J lost 1 base, and 5 bases lay in between. The CDR3 length is 12 residues. In DNA, the CDR3 is TGTGCCAGCAGTACCGGGAACACTGAAGCTTTCTTT. Protein product: CASSTGNTEAFF.

This clonotype was counted a few times. V usage is TRBV10-3 and J usage is TRBJ1-5, with a possible D match to TRBD1 (6 bases). V dropped 5 bases and J dropped 4 bases, with 15 bases sitting between them. CDR3 size: 15 residues. The V gene's germline CDR1 is ENHRY and CDR2 SYGVKD. CDR3 in amino acids: CAISNLSRGNQPQHF. The CDR3 DNA sequence: TGTGCCATCAGTAACTTGAGCAGGGGAAATCAGCCCCAGCATTTT.

This clonotype came up many times. This rearrangement joins TRBV6-1 to TRBJ2-5; 10 bases map to TRBD2. The V segment lost 5 bases and the J segment 4 bases; nucleotides outside the gene matches: 7. The CDR3 has 15 amino acids. Per the germline V gene, CDR1 is MNHNS and CDR2 is SASEGT. In DNA form, the CDR3 reads TGTGCCAGCAGTCACAACAGCGGGGGGGTAGAGACCCAGTACTTC. Protein sequence: CASSHNSGGVETQYF.

This clonotype occurred many times. V and J are TRBV27 and TRBJ1-1, with D perhaps matching TRBD1 (5 bases). The CDR3 spans 15 residues. Per germline, CDR1 MNHEY and CDR2 SMNVEV (reference sequence). The V gene lost 2 bases and the J gene lost 0 bases, with 10 bases spanning the gap. The CDR3 is CASSLAGPMNTEAFF. CDR3 DNA: TGTGCCAGCAGTTTAGCGGGACCGATGAACACTGAAGCTTTCTTT.

Only one count was recorded for this clonotype. This CDR3 is CSVAPTGAYEQYF. The CDR3 DNA reads as TGCAGCGTTGCACCGACAGGGGCCTACGAGCAGTACTTC. The rearrangement links TRBV29-1 to TRBJ2-7; TRBD1 matches 8 bases. The J segment lost 2 bases and the V segment lost 4 bases, leaving 4 bases of the junction unmatched. The length of the CDR3 is 13 residues. Germline CDR1 is SQVTM and CDR2 is ANQGSEA.

V gene TRBV25-1 combines with J gene TRBJ2-3; weak D call: TRBD1 (5 bases). CDR3 length: 14 residues. The germline CDR1 and CDR2 sequences are MGHDK and SYGVNS. The V end lost 3 bases, the J end lost 2 bases, and 9 bases lay between the germline ends. The DNA of the CDR3 is TGTGCCAGCAGTGAGACAGTATTCACAGATACGCAGTATTTT. The encoded protein is CASSETVFTDTQYF.

The rearrangement joins TRBV6-5 to TRBJ1-3; a weak D match, TRBD1 (5 bases). The V end lost 2 bases, the J end lost 0 bases, and 5 bases lay between the germline ends. Germline values: CDR1 MNHEY, CDR2 SVGAGI. This CDR3 contains 14 residues. The CDR3 reads CASSYGGSGNTIYF. The CDR3 DNA is TGTGCCAGCAGTTACGGGGGCTCTGGAAACACCATATATTTT.

This clonotype was recorded at least ten times. V and J are TRBV12-3 or TRBV12-4 and TRBJ1-1; no reliable D call. This CDR3 region has 15 residues. V was cut by 4 bases and J by 0 bases, with 12 bases left in between. The CDR3 sequence is CASSSFDGMNTEAFF. The CDR3 region has the DNA TGTGCCAGCAGTTCCTTTGACGGGATGAACACTGAAGCTTTCTTT.

The chain is built from TRBV6-1 and TRBJ1-4; TRBD1 aligns across 9 bases. This CDR3 has 17 amino acids. Germline CDR1 is MNHNS and CDR2 is SASEGT. The J segment lost 2 bases and the V segment lost 6 bases, leaving 10 bases of the junction unmatched. The CDR3 nucleotides are TGTGCCAGCAGCCTGGACAGGGGAGTAGGGACTAATGAAAAACTGTTTTTT. It translates to CASSLDRGVGTNEKLFF.

At least ten counts were recorded for this clonotype. V is TRBV5-6 and J is TRBJ1-2; D gene unclear. The CDR3 sequence is 13 residues long. Germline V lookup: CDR1 SGHDT, CDR2 YYEEEE. V dropped 0 bases and J dropped 8 bases, with 11 bases sitting between them. As DNA, the CDR3 is TGTGCCAGCAGCTTGGTAGGCAAAGCCGGCTACACCTTC. Encoded protein: CASSLVGKAGYTF.

This clonotype was seen many times. The chain couples TRBV27 to TRBJ1-1; 7 bases align to TRBD1. V was pared by 2 bases and J by 4 bases, with 7 bases of the junction left unmatched. CDR3 size: 15 residues. Germline V gene data show CDR1 as MNHEY and CDR2 as SMNVEV (reference sequence). The CDR3 coding sequence is TGTGCCAGCAGTTTAGACGCGACAGGGAGCACTGAAGCTTTCTTT. Its protein product is CASSLDATGSTEAFF.

This clonotype appeared many times. The chain is built from TRBV7-9 and TRBJ2-1, with 8 nucleotides matching TRBD1. CDR1 and CDR2 (germline): SEHNR, FQNEAQ (reference sequence). This CDR3 spans 16 amino acids. With 5 bases clipped from V and 9 bases from J, the junction kept 15 bases outside the gene matches. This chain's CDR3 is CASSQTDRGLNGEQFF. CDR3 DNA: TGTGCCAGCAGCCAAACAGACAGGGGATTAAATGGTGAGCAGTTCTTC.

J is TRBJ2-1 and V is TRBV7-9; weak D call: TRBD2 (6 bases). Deletions cut 6 bases from V and 0 bases from J, with 15 bases between. The germline V gene encodes CDR1 SEHNR and CDR2 FQNEAQ (reference sequence). This CDR3 region has 16 residues. CDR3: CASRFDGGPSYNEQFF. CDR3 DNA sequence: TGTGCCAGCAGATTCGACGGGGGTCCCTCCTACAATGAGCAGTTCTTC.

This clonotype has just a few counts. The chain combines TRBV3-1 with TRBJ1-1; TRBD1 is a possible D gene (6 bases). The CDR3 has 14 residues. Germline values: CDR1 LGHDT, CDR2 YNNKEL (reference sequence). Trimming left V 3 bases short and J 4 bases short, with 12 bases between. CDR3 sequence reads: CASSHQGLGTEAFF. The CDR3 DNA follows: TGTGCCAGCAGCCACCAGGGGTTGGGCACTGAAGCTTTCTTT. Looking up the rest from reference TRBV3-1 and TRBJ1-1 gives the full variable domain: DTAVSQTPKYLVTQMGNDKSIKCEQNLGHDTMYWYKQDSKKFLKIMFSYNNKELIINETVPNRFSPKSPDKAHLNLHINSLELGDSAVYFCASSHQGLGTEAFFGQGTRLTVV.